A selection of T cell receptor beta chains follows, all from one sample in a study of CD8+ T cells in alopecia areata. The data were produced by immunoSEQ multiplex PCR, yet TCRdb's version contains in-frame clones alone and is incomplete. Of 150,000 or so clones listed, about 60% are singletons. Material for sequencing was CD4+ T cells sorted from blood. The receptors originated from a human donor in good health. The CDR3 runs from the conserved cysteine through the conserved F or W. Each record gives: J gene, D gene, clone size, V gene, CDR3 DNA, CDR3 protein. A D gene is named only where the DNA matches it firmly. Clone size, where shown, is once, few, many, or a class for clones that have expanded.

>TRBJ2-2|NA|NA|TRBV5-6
TGTGCCAGCAGCCGGGCAGGGTTGAACACCGGGGAGCTGTTTTTT
CASSRAGLNTGELFF
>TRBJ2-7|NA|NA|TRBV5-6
TGTGCCAGCAGCTTGCCTCTGGGCAGCCGGGGGTACGAGCAGTACTTC
CASSLPLGSRGYEQYF
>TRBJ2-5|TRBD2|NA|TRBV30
TGTGCCTGGAGTGGCGGACTAGCGGCCCAAGAGACCCAGTACTTC
CAWSGGLAAQETQYF
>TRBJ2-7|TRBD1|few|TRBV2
TGTGCCACCAATTTCCCAGGGGGCCCCCCTAGTTACGAGCAGTACTTC
CATNFPGGPPSYEQYF
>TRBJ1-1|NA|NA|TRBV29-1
TGCAGCGTTTCGACGAACACTGAAGCTTTCTTT
CSVSTNTEAFF
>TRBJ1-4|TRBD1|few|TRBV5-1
TGCGCCAGCCGTCGGGACAGGGAGGGCGAAAAACTGTTTTTT
CASRRDREGEKLFF
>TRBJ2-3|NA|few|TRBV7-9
TGTGCCAGCAGCCCCCTGCGCGGAAACTTCGATACGCAGTATTTT
CASSPLRGNFDTQYF
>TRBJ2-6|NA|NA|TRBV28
TGTGCCAGCAGTTCACCAGGGACCGGGGCCAACGTCCTGACTTTC
CASSSPGTGANVLTF
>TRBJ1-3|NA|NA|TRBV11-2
TGTGCCAGCAGCCTAGCTCTGACTGGAAACACCATATATTTT
CASSLALTGNTIYF
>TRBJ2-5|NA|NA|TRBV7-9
TGTGCCAGCGGCACACAGCGGGACCAAGAGACCCAGTACTTC
CASGTQRDQETQYF
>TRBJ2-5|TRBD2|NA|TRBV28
TGTGCCAGCAGTCATAAGGGGATAGCGGGAGACTCTAGGGAGACCCAGTACTTC
CASSHKGIAGDSRETQYF
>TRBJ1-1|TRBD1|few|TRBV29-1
TGCAGCGTCGGTGACAGGGGTAGTTTTGGAGCTTTCTTT
CSVGDRGSFGAFF
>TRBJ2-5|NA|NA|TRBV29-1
TGCAGCGCTTACCGGGGCTCGGAGACCCAGTACTTC
CSAYRGSETQYF
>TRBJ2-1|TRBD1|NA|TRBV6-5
TGTGCCAGCAGGTGGGACAGGGGAAGTGAGCAGTTCTTC
CASRWDRGSEQFF
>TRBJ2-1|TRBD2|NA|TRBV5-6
TGTGCCAGCAGCTCACCGGGACTAGCGGGGGAAGATGAGCAGTTCTTC
CASSSPGLAGEDEQFF
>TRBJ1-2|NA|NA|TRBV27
TGTGCCAGCCGAAGGGCAGGGGCCTATGGCTACACCTTC
CASRRAGAYGYTF
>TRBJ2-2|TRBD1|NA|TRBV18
TGTGCCAGCTCACCCCCAAGGGCAGGGGGCAGGATTACCGGGGAGCTGTTTTTT
CASSPPRAGGRITGELFF
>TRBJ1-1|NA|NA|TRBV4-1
TGCGCCAGCAGCCATGGGGGCGTCGGCACTGAAGCTTTCTTT
CASSHGGVGTEAFF
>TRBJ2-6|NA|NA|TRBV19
TGTGCCAGTAAGGGCGGCAGCTCTGGGGCCAACGTCCTGACTTTC
CASKGGSSGANVLTF
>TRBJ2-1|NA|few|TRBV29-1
TGCAGCGTGGTTGGGGCGGCCCACCAGTTCTTC
CSVVGAAHQFF
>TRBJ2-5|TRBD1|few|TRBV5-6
TGTGCCAGCAGCCGCCGGACAGGGGGCCAAGAGACCCAGTACTTC
CASSRRTGGQETQYF
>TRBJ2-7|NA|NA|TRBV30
TGTGCCTGGAGTGGAGTTCCTGGCTCCTACGAGCAGTACTTC
CAWSGVPGSYEQYF
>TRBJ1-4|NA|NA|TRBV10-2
TGCGCCAGCAGTGAGTCAAACGAAAAACTGTTTTTT
CASSESNEKLFF
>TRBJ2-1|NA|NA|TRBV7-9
TGTGCCAGCAGCCCCGGGGCGGAGCAGTTCTTC
CASSPGAEQFF
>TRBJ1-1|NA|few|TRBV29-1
TGCAGCGCCCGGACGGACACTGAAGCTTTCTTT
CSARTDTEAFF
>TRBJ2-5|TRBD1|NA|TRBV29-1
TGCAGCGTACGAAGGGACAGGGGGCAAGAGACCCAGTACTTC
CSVRRDRGQETQYF
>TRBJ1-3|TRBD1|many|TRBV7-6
TGTGCCAGCAGCCCCCAACAGGGGATATCCGGAAACACCATATATTTT
CASSPQQGISGNTIYF
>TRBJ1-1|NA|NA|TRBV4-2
TGTGCCAGCAGCCAAGGGGCAGGTACGAACACTGAAGCTTTCTTT
CASSQGAGTNTEAFF
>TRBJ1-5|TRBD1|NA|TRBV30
TGTGCCTGGAGTGTGCGGGACAGGGCCGGCAATCAGCCCCAGCATTTT
CAWSVRDRAGNQPQHF
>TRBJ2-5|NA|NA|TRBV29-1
TGCAGCGTTGTAGGACAGTCCCAAGAGACCCAGTACTTC
CSVVGQSQETQYF
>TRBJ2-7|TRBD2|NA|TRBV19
TGTGCCAGTAGCCTACGCGGACCCGGGACTAGCGGGAGACCTTCCTACGAGCAGTACTTC
CASSLRGPGTSGRPSYEQYF
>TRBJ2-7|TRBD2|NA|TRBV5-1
TGCGCCAGTAGGAGGACTAGCGGCCCCTACGAGCAGTACTTC
CASRRTSGPYEQYF
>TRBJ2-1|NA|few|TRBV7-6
TGTGCCAGCAGCTTAGGAACAGCATACAATGAGCAGTTCTTC
CASSLGTAYNEQFF
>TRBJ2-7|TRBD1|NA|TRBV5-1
TGCGCCAGCAGAGCCGGGACAGGGGTCTACGAGCAGTACTTC
CASRAGTGVYEQYF
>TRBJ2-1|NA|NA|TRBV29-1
TGCAGCGTTGAAGATCGGGGGGCAGGGGCCTACAATGAGCAGTTCTTC
CSVEDRGAGAYNEQFF
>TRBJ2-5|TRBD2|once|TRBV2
TGTGCCAGCAGTAAATTGCCGGCTAGCGGACAAGAGACCCAGTACTTC
CASSKLPASGQETQYF
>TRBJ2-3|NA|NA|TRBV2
TGTGCCAGCAGTGAGGGGTTGGAGCTAGCGTTCACAGATACGCAGTATTTT
CASSEGLELAFTDTQYF
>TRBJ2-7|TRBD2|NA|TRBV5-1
TGCGCCAGCAGCTCATCAAAAGGGCATCTAGCGGGAGTCTACGAGCAGTACTTC
CASSSSKGHLAGVYEQYF
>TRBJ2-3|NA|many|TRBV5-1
TGCGCCAGCAGCTCTAACACAGATACGCAGTATTTT
CASSSNTDTQYF
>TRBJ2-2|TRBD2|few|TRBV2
TGTGCCAGCAGGCGGGAGGGAAACACCGGGGAGCTGTTTTTT
CASRREGNTGELFF
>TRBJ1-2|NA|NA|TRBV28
TGTGCCAGCAGTTTGAGCCCAGGGTTGCACTATGGCTACACCTTC
CASSLSPGLHYGYTF
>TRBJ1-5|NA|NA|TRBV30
TGTGCCTGGAGTGGGGCGAATCAGCCCCAGCATTTT
CAWSGANQPQHF
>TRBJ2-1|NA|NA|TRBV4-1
TGCGCCAGCAGCCAAGAAATACGACAAGCCTACAATGAGCAGTTCTTC
CASSQEIRQAYNEQFF
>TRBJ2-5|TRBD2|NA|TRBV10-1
TGCGCCATCTGGACTAGCGGGAGAGAGGAAGAGACCCAGTACTTC
CAIWTSGREEETQYF
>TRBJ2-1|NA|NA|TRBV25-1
TGTGCCAGCAGTGCAGAAGCGGCCTACAATGAGCAGTTCTTC
CASSAEAAYNEQFF
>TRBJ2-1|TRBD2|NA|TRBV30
TGTGCCTGGAGTGTACGACTAGCGGGGGGTAACAATGAGCAGTTCTTC
CAWSVRLAGGNNEQFF